This T cell receptor (beta chain) originates from a study of cytomegalovirus exposure and HLA in healthy donors. In the PCR, 60 Vbeta and 13 Jbeta primers were used. The repertoire was sequenced with immunoSEQ multiplex PCR; TCRdb's copy has only in-frame clones and lacks some. The sample includes more than 150,000 clones, 84% of them seen just once. CDR3 length: 15 amino acids. The germline gives CDR1 LNHDA, CDR2 SQIVND (reference sequence). V was cut by 7 bases and J by 9 bases, with 24 bases left in between. The TCR originated in a girl aged 2 to 10 in good health and CMV-seropositive. Sequenced material: PBMCs. The chain employs TRBV19 and TRBJ1-1; D is possibly TRBD1 (5 bases). The CDR3 coding sequence is TGTGCCAGTACTCCCGGGGGAGCCCGGGGGGAGAAAGCTTTCTTT. Translation gives CASTPGGARGEKAFF.